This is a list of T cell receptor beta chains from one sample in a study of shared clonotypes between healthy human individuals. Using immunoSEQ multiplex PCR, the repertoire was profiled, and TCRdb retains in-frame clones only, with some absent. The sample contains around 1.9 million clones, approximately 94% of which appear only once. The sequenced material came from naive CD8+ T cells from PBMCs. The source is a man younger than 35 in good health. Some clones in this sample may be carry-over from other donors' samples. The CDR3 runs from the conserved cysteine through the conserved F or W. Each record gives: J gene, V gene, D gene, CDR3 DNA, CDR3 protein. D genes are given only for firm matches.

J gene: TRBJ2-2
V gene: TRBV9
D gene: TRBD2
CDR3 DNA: TGTGCCAGCAGCGTAGAGGGAGGGCCAAGCGGGGAGCTGTTTTTT
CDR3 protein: CASSVEGGPSGELFF

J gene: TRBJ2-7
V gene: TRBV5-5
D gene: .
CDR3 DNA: TGTGCCAGCAGCTCCTCACCCCACGAGCAGTACTTC
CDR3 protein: CASSSSPHEQYF

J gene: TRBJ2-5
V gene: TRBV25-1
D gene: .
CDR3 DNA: TGTGCCAGCAGTGAATCGCCCAGCGACCAAGAGACCCAGTACTTC
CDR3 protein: CASSESPSDQETQYF

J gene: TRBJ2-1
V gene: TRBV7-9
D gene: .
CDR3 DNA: TGTGCCAGCAGGACCGGGGCGGGATCTTTCTACAATGAGCAGTTCTTC
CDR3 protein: CASRTGAGSFYNEQFF

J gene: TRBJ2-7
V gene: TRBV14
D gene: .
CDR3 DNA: TGTGCCAGCAGCCAAGGGGGGCTCGAGCAGTACTTC
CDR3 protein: CASSQGGLEQYF

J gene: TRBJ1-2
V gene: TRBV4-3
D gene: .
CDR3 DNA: TGCGCCAGCAGCCCCTCGGTTGCTAACTATGGCTACACCTTC
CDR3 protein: CASSPSVANYGYTF

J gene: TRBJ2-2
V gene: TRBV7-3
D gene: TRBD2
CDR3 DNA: TGTGCCAGCAGCTTAACCATGGGACTAGCGGGAGGTCGAAACACCGGGGAGCTGTTTTTT
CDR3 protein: CASSLTMGLAGGRNTGELFF

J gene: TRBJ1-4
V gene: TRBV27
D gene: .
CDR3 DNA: TGTGCCAGCAGTTTATACCGGGACGAATATGAAAAACTGTTTTTT
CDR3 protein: CASSLYRDEYEKLFF

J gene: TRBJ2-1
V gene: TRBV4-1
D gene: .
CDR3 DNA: TGCGCCAGCAGCCAGGGGGACAATGAGCAGTTCTTC
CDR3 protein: CASSQGDNEQFF

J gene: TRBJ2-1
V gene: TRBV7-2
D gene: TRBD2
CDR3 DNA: TGTGCCAGCAGGGAAAGCGGGAGAGCCTACAATGAGCAGTTCTTC
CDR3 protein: CASRESGRAYNEQFF

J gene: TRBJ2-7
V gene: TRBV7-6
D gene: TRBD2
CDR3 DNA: TGTGCCAGCAGCGGTCCCGGGACTAGCGGGATTAGGTCCTACGAGCAGTACTTC
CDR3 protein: CASSGPGTSGIRSYEQYF

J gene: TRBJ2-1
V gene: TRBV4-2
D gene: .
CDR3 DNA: TGTGCCAGCAGCCAGAAAGCACACCCCTCTTTCGAGGGCTCCTACAATGAGCAGTTCTTC
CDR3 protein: CASSQKAHPSFEGSYNEQFF

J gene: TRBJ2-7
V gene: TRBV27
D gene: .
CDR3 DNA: TGTGCCAGCAGACACTCCCGGGACGGGGCCTACGAGCAGTACTTC
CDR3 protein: CASRHSRDGAYEQYF

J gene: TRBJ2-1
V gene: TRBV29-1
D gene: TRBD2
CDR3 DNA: TGCAGCGTTGGGGGACTAGCGGGAGGAAATGAGCAGTTCTTC
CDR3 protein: CSVGGLAGGNEQFF

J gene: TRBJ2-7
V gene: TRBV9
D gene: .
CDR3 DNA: TGTGCCAGCAGCGTAGCTCAGGGGTCCTACGAGCAGTACTTC
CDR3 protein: CASSVAQGSYEQYF

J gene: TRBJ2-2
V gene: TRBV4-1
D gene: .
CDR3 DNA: TGCGCCAGCACACAGGGAGCGGACACCGGGGAGCTGTTTTTT
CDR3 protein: CASTQGADTGELFF

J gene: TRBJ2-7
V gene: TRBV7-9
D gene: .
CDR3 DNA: TGTGCCAGCAGCTTATCGTTAAGCGGGTTGCGCTCCTACGAGCAGTACTTC
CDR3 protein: CASSLSLSGLRSYEQYF

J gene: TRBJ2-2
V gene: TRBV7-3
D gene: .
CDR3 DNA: TGTGCCAGCAGCTTATTCTCCTTGGGAGGCACCGGGGAGCTGTTTTTT
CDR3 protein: CASSLFSLGGTGELFF

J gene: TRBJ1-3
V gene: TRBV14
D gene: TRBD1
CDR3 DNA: TGTGCCAGCAGCCTTCGGACAGGGCCTGGAAACACCATATATTTT
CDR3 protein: CASSLRTGPGNTIYF

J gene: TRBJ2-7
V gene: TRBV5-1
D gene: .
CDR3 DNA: TGCGCCAGCAGCTTGGGTCTGAGGGTTACCTACGAGCAGTACTTC
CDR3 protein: CASSLGLRVTYEQYF

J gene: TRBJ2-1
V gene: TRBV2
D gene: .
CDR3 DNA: TGTGCCAGCAGTGAGGGTATCACGGCCCCCAATGAGCAGTTCTTC
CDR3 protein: CASSEGITAPNEQFF

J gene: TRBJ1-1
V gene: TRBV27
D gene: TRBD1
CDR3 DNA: TGTGCCAGCAGTCTCCGGGACAGGGCAAAAACGAACACTGAAGCTTTCTTT
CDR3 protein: CASSLRDRAKTNTEAFF

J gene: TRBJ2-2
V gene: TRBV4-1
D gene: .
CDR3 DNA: TGCGCCAGCAGCCAAGATTCCCCCGGGGAGCTGTTTTTT
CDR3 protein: CASSQDSPGELFF